This passage covers 25 T cell receptor beta chains from one sample sequenced in a study of glioma-infiltrating T cells after dendritic cell vaccination (dated by TCRdb to the mid-2010s). Libraries were built with the immunoSEQ multiplex PCR assay. Here the immuneACCESS table is served through TCRdb, limited to in-frame sequences with V and J called. Missing clones are a known gap in these copies; in checked studies unresolved V genes cover under half, and the rest lacks a known reason. This sample holds approximately 60,000 clones; around 86% were observed only once. The biggest ten clones account for more than 9% of the sample. The meaning of the sample's time point label: after dendritic cell vaccination, including at tumor progression/relapse. The starting material was blood, obtained after dendritic cell vaccination. The origin of the receptors is a human donor with glioblastoma.

A few counts support this clone. The rearrangement links TRBV19 to TRBJ2-7, with 10 nucleotides matching TRBD2. With 0 bases clipped from V and 5 bases from J, the junction kept 4 bases outside the gene matches. This CDR3 contains 15 residues. Germline CDR1 LNHDA, CDR2 SQIVND (reference sequence). The CDR3 is CASSIEAGGIHEQYF. In nucleotides, the CDR3 is TGTGCCAGTAGTATAGAAGCGGGAGGGATCCACGAGCAGTACTTC.

This chain connects TRBV19 to TRBJ2-7, with 12 bases lining up with TRBD2. After removal of 5 bases from V and 2 bases from J, the junction contained 4 bases not matched to a gene. The CDR3 contains 15 residues. Per the germline V gene, CDR1 is LNHDA and CDR2 is SQIVND (reference sequence). In nucleotides, the CDR3 is TGTGCCAGTAGTCGGACTAGCGGGATAACCTACGAGCAGTACTTC. Translating it yields CASSRTSGITYEQYF.

The gene calls are TRBV25-1 and TRBJ1-2; 9 bases line up with TRBD1. The germline CDR1 and CDR2 sequences are MGHDK and SYGVNS. The trim removed 8 bases at V and 7 bases at J, leaving 14 bases unmatched. There are 15 residues in the CDR3. The CDR3 protein is CASSPTGQGRVGYTF. The CDR3 nucleotides are TGTGCCAGCTCTCCGACCGGACAGGGGAGGGTTGGCTACACCTTC.

This CDR3 is CASSLEAQGRNQPQHF. Here the CDR3 DNA reads TGTGCCAGCAGCTTGGAGGCTCAGGGGCGCAATCAGCCCCAGCATTTT. The chain links TRBV5-5 to TRBJ1-5, with D possibly being TRBD1 (6 bases). CDR3 length: 16 residues. The germline V and J ends were trimmed by 0 bases and 2 bases, with 12 bases remaining between them. Per the germline V gene, CDR1 is SGHKS and CDR2 is YYEKEE (reference sequence).

This sequence joins TRBV6-1 and TRBJ1-3; TRBD1 is a possible D gene (5 bases). Trimming took off 3 bases at V and 0 bases at J, with 18 bases between the two ends. Germline assignment: CDR1 MNHNS and CDR2 SASEGT. The CDR3 is made up of 18 amino acids. DNA for the CDR3: TGTGCCAGCAGTGAGAAAGGGGCTTCCTTCAGCTCTGGAAACACCATATATTTT. It specifies CASSEKGASFSSGNTIYF.

V gene TRBV5-4 combines with J gene TRBJ1-3, with a tentative D call TRBD1 (5 bases). V shed 2 bases and J shed 5 bases, with 11 bases lying between them. The CDR3 covers 14 residues. Germline V gives CDR1 SGHNT, CDR2 YYREEE (reference sequence). The chain's CDR3 is CASSFSGSRNTIYF. The CDR3 DNA reads TGTGCCAGCAGCTTTTCAGGGTCCAGAAACACCATATATTTT. Looking up the rest from reference TRBV5-4 and TRBJ1-3 gives the full variable domain: ETGVTQSPTHLIKTRGQQVTLRCSSQSGHNTVSWYQQALGQGPQFIFQYYREEENGRGNFPPRFSGLQFPNYSSELNVNALELDDSALYLCASSFSGSRNTIYFGEGSWLTVV.

The V gene is TRBV6-1, the J gene TRBJ2-1, with 10 bases matching TRBD1. The ends lost 5 bases at V and 8 bases at J; junction bases unmatched: 9. Looked up from germline, CDR1 is MNHNS and CDR2 is SASEGT. CDR3 length: 15 amino acids. For the CDR3, the DNA is TGTGCCAGCAGTTTCGGGGGACAGGGGAGGTATGAGCAGTTCTTC. Encoded protein: CASSFGGQGRYEQFF.

Concerning this clone itself: The germline gene is not matched at one end of the junction; a read error may be the cause. The rearrangement links TRBV7-7 to TRBJ2-2; 11 positions agree with TRBD2. From germline, CDR1 is SSHAT and CDR2 FNYEAQ (reference sequence). There are 17 residues in the CDR3. The CDR3 DNA follows: TGTGCTAGCAGCCCGACTAGCGGGGCCCAGAACACCGGGGAGCTGTTTTTT. This encodes CASSPTSGAQNTGELFF.

The J gene is TRBJ1-1, the V gene TRBV7-9, with D tentatively TRBD1 (5 bases). There are 16 residues in the CDR3. V was trimmed by 4 bases and J by 4 bases, leaving 19 bases between them. In germline, CDR1 is SEHNR, CDR2 FQNEAQ (reference sequence). DNA of the CDR3: TGTGCCAGCAGCTCCGGGGGAGGGGCCGGAGGCACTGAAGCTTTCTTT. Translation gives CASSSGGGAGGTEAFF. Full variable domain (rest looked up from reference TRBV7-9 and TRBJ1-1): DTGVSQNPRHKITKRGQNVTFRCDPISEHNRLYWYRQTLGQGPEFLTYFQNEAQLEKSRLLSDRFSAERPKGSFSTLEIQRTEQGDSAMYLCASSSGGGAGGTEAFFGQGTRLTVV.

The rearrangement joins TRBV10-2 to TRBJ2-3; the D gene is possibly TRBD2 (6 bases). Trimming took off 5 bases at V and 1 base at J, with 10 bases between the two ends. There are 14 residues in the CDR3. Germline V lookup: CDR1 WSHSY, CDR2 SAAADI. The DNA for the CDR3 is TGCGCCAGCAGTCCCGCGGGGCGCACAGATACGCAGTATTTT. Translated, it gives CASSPAGRTDTQYF.

The V call is TRBV18, the J call TRBJ2-7; TRBD1 matches at 8 bases. Trimming at V came to 4 bases and at J to 6 bases, leaving 20 bases not matched to a gene. This CDR3 has 18 amino acids. Looked up from germline, CDR1 is KGHSH and CDR2 is LQKENI. The CDR3 DNA is TGTGCCAGCTCACTAACCTTAATAGGCGGACAGGGAGGAGGCGAGCAGTACTTC. Its translation is CASSLTLIGGQGGGEQYF.

The chain carries TRBV11-2 and TRBJ1-2, with 7 bases aligning to TRBD1. Germline CDR1 is SGHAT and CDR2 is FQNNGV. The V gene end was trimmed by 5 bases and the J gene end by 1 base; junction bases not matched to a gene: 10. This CDR3 contains 16 residues. The CDR3 loop reads CASSQEGAGNNYGYTF. The CDR3 bases are TGTGCCAGCAGCCAAGAGGGGGCAGGAAATAACTATGGCTACACCTTC.

The chain couples TRBV7-2 to TRBJ1-5, with D uncertain. The V gene lost 1 base and the J gene lost 2 bases, with 9 bases spanning the gap. Germline V lookup: CDR1 SGHTA, CDR2 FQGNSA. CDR3 length: 15 amino acids. CDR3 DNA: TGTGCCAGCAGCTTAGAATGGCGGGGCAATCAGCCCCAGCATTTT. Translated: CASSLEWRGNQPQHF.

The V call is TRBV30, the J call TRBJ1-1, with TRBD1 identical over 8 bases. V trimming: 1 base; J trimming: 10 bases; junction bases outside the gene matches: 5. The CDR3 runs 12 residues. Germline-derived CDR1 and CDR2 are GTSNPN and SVGIG (reference sequence). The CDR3 spells CAWSDRDRRAFF. The CDR3 region has the DNA TGTGCCTGGAGTGACAGGGACAGGAGAGCTTTCTTT.

The chain couples TRBV5-1 to TRBJ2-1; no definite D call. CDR3 size: 14 residues. Per germline, CDR1 SGHRS and CDR2 YFSETQ. The V end was cut by 0 bases, the J end by 5 bases, with 9 bases between. The CDR3 nucleotides are TGCGCCAGCAGCTTGGGACTCCCCAACAATGAGCAGTTCTTC. Encoded protein: CASSLGLPNNEQFF.

The chain links TRBV5-1 to TRBJ2-2; no firm D call. The germline V and J ends were trimmed by 0 bases and 2 bases, with 8 bases remaining between them. In germline, CDR1 is SGHRS, CDR2 YFSETQ. The CDR3 consists of 15 residues. CDR3 amino acids: CASSLVTGNTGELFF. The CDR3 DNA sequence: TGCGCCAGCAGCTTGGTGACGGGTAACACCGGGGAGCTGTTTTTT.

The chain carries TRBV5-8 and TRBJ1-1; D may be TRBD1 (6 bases). The V and J ends lost 3 bases and 6 bases respectively, with 24 bases between them. Germline V gene sequence: CDR1 SGHTS, CDR2 YDEGEE. The CDR3 spans 17 residues. For the CDR3, the DNA is TGTGCCAGCAGCTCGTACAGGGTCGCCGTCTACCAGGCTGAAGCTTTCTTT. Translated: CASSSYRVAVYQAEAFF.

This clone has a handful of counts. The chain uses TRBV27 and TRBJ2-1; possibly TRBD2 for D (6 bases). V was pared by 5 bases and J by 7 bases, with 18 bases between. The CDR3 runs 15 residues. The germline gives CDR1 MNHEY, CDR2 SMNVEV (reference sequence). The CDR3 DNA sequence: TGTGCCAGCAGTCCTGGAGGACCGGGGGTGAATGAGCAGTTCTTC. It encodes CASSPGGPGVNEQFF.

J is TRBJ2-7 and V is TRBV11-2; perhaps TRBD2 as D (5 bases). V lost 7 bases and J 0 bases, leaving 16 bases between the germline ends. The germline gives CDR1 SGHAT, CDR2 FQNNGV. This CDR3 region has 15 residues. CDR3 in amino acids: CASNLKVGSSYEQYF. The CDR3 nucleotides are TGTGCCAGCAATTTAAAAGTAGGGAGCTCCTACGAGCAGTACTTC.

This clone was seen more than once but under ten times. The V call is TRBV14, the J call TRBJ2-5, with a tentative D call TRBD2 (7 bases). Judging by the DNA end, TRBJ2-7 fits better; the J call may be wrong. CDR3 size: 19 residues. Germline V gene lookup returns CDR1 SGHDN and CDR2 FVKESK. In DNA form, the CDR3 reads TGTGCCAGCAGCCGTAGGGGAGGGGGATGGATGGAGAACTCCTACGAGCAGTACTTC. This sequence encodes CASSRRGGGWMENSYEQYF.

Worth noting for this clone: In the same sample, other DNA sequences code for this CDR3. The rearrangement uses TRBV6-5 and TRBJ2-4, with 7 bases fitting TRBD2. V lost 5 bases, J lost 0 bases, and 4 bases stayed unmatched. Germline V CDR1 and CDR2: MNHEY, SVGAGI. This CDR3 comprises 15 residues. CDR3 protein: CASSRGELAKNIQYF. CDR3 DNA: TGTGCCAGCAGTCGGGGGGAGCTAGCCAAAAACATTCAGTACTTC.

This clone was observed once. As DNA, the CDR3 is TGCGCCAGCAGCCAAGTTAGCGGGAGCTCCTACGAGCAGTACTTC. It translates to CASSQVSGSSYEQYF. V and J are TRBV4-3 and TRBJ2-7, with TRBD2 matching over 9 bases. This CDR3 has 15 residues. The junction had 1 base not matched to a gene; V was cut back by 1 base and J by 0 bases. In germline, CDR1 is LGHNA, CDR2 YSLEER.

The chain couples TRBV5-5 to TRBJ1-1, with a weak D call TRBD1 (6 bases). Germline loops: CDR1 SGHKS, CDR2 YYEKEE (reference sequence). The CDR3 loop spans 15 amino acids. V dropped 2 bases and J dropped 0 bases, with 11 bases sitting between them. The CDR3 sequence is CASSFRDTMNTEAFF. The CDR3 DNA follows: TGTGCCAGCAGCTTCCGGGACACCATGAACACTGAAGCTTTCTTT.

The genes are TRBV6-5 and TRBJ1-1, with no clear D. This CDR3 has 15 amino acids. Deletions cut 2 bases from V and 2 bases from J, with 12 bases between. Germline values: CDR1 MNHEY, CDR2 SVGAGI. Written as DNA, the CDR3 is TGTGCCAGCAGTTACCGTGACATCGGCAACACTGAAGCTTTCTTT. Amino acids: CASSYRDIGNTEAFF.

The rearrangement joins TRBV30 to TRBJ2-7; no firm D call. V gave up 2 bases and J gave up 6 bases, with 11 bases separating them. The germline CDR1 and CDR2 sequences are GTSNPN and SVGIG (reference sequence). There are 12 residues in the CDR3. In nucleotides, the CDR3 is TGTGCCTGGAGTCTTGTCTCGGGCGAGCAGTACTTC. Protein: CAWSLVSGEQYF.